The 8 T cell receptor beta chains below all came from one sample that was sequenced in a study of T cell changes during pregnancy in multiple sclerosis. Data came from immunoSEQ multiplex PCR; TCRdb stores just in-frame clones and leaves some out. The repertoire consists of over 40,000 clones, with about 90% occurring once and the leading ten covering approximately 0.27%. The sample consisted of CD4+ T cells from peripheral blood mononuclear cells, taken in the second trimester of pregnancy. Receptor source: a female donor with multiple sclerosis, enrolled in a pregnancy study.

This clone was seen a few times. This rearrangement joins TRBV18 to TRBJ1-2; weak D call: TRBD1 (5 bases). Germline V lookup: CDR1 KGHSH, CDR2 LQKENI. The CDR3 is made up of 15 amino acids. Trimming pared 2 bases from V and 4 bases from J, leaving 14 bases between. The CDR3 loop is CASSPVLDSAYGYTF. CDR3 nucleotides: TGTGCCAGCTCACCAGTCCTTGACAGCGCCTATGGCTACACCTTC.

The chain recombines TRBV6-5 with TRBJ1-1, with D possibly being TRBD1 (6 bases). Trimming removed 5 bases from V and 11 bases from J, with 18 bases in between. This CDR3 contains 13 residues. Germline lookup yields CDR1 MNHEY and CDR2 SVGAGI. The CDR3 sequence: CASSPTLQGKAFF. The CDR3 DNA sequence: TGTGCCAGCAGTCCCACATTACAGGGCAAGGCTTTCTTT.

The chain carries TRBV4-1 and TRBJ2-1, with 12 bases matching TRBD2. The germline gives CDR1 MGHRA, CDR2 YSYEKL. This CDR3 spans 17 amino acids. Trimming removed 4 bases from V and 10 bases from J; junction bases left unmatched: 14. CDR3 in DNA: TGCGCCAGCAGCCTCCGCTACCTAGCGGGGGGGCCAGGAGAGCAGTTCTTC. Translating gives CASSLRYLAGGPGEQFF.

This clone showed up just once. The chain combines TRBV9 with TRBJ1-1; tentatively, D is TRBD1 (6 bases). The CDR3 consists of 15 residues. V was cut by 1 base and J by 1 base, with 11 bases left in between. CDR1 and CDR2 (germline): SGDLS, YYNGEE. The CDR3 loop is CASSVRGTQNTEAFF. CDR3 coding DNA: TGTGCCAGCAGCGTAAGGGGGACACAGAACACTGAAGCTTTCTTT.

The gene calls are TRBV7-2 and TRBJ2-1, with 7 bases matching TRBD1. The CDR3 runs to 12 residues. The trim removed 8 bases at V and 3 bases at J, leaving 1 base unmatched. Germline V gene lookup returns CDR1 SGHTA and CDR2 FQGNSA. The CDR3 here is CASRDSYNEQFF. The CDR3 region has the DNA TGTGCCAGCCGGGACAGCTACAATGAGCAGTTCTTC.

This clone was recorded once. At one of its ends the junction is not consistent with the germline gene, which may arise from a read error. The chain carries TRBV7-7 and TRBJ2-7; 9 bases align to TRBD1. Germline CDR1 and CDR2: SSHAT and FNYEAQ (reference sequence). The CDR3 has 14 residues. CDR3: CASSLDRGNYEQYF. The CDR3 DNA sequence: TGTGCTAGCAGCTTGGACAGGGGAAACTACGAGCAGTACTTC.

This chain uses TRBV5-4 with TRBJ2-1, with D perhaps matching TRBD1 (6 bases). CDR3 size: 14 residues. Germline V CDR1 and CDR2: SGHNT, YYREEE (reference sequence). V lost 5 bases and J 7 bases, leaving 16 bases between the germline ends. The chain's CDR3 is CASRRQASENEQFF. The CDR3 DNA reads TGTGCCAGCAGAAGACAGGCCAGTGAGAATGAGCAGTTCTTC.

V and J are TRBV2 and TRBJ2-7, with TRBD1 identical over 7 bases. V shed 1 base and J 2 bases; nucleotides not matched to a gene: 14. The germline gives CDR1 SNHLY, CDR2 FYNNEI. The CDR3 is made up of 18 amino acids. As DNA, the CDR3 is TGTGCCAGCAGTGAAGGACAGGGCCGGGGAGAGGGTGCCTACGAGCAGTACTTC. Its translation: CASSEGQGRGEGAYEQYF. The full variable domain, in which reference TRBV2 and TRBJ2-7 provide the parts outside the CDR3, is EPEVTQTPSHQVTQMGQEVILRCVPISNHLYFYWYRQILGQKVEFLVSFYNNEISEKSEIFDDQFSVERPDGSNFTLKIRSTKLEDSAMYFCASSEGQGRGEGAYEQYFGPGTRLTVT.